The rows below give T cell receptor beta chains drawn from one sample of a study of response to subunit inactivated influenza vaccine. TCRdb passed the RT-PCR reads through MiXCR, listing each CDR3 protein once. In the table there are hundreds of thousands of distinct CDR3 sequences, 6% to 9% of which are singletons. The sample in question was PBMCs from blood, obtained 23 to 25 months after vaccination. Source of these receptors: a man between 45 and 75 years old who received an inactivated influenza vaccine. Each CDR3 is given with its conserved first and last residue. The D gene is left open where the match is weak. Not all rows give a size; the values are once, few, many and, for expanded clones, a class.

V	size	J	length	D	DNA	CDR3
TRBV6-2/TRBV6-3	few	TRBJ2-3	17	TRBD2	TGTGCCAGCAGTGACGGACTAGCGGGAGCCCGCACAGATACGCAGTATTTT	CASSDGLAGARTDTQYF
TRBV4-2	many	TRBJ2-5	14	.	TGTGCCAGCAGCCAAGATGGGGCACGAGAGACCCAGTACTTC	CASSQDGARETQYF
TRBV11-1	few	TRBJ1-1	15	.	TGTGCCAGCAGCTTAGAACGGGTCGAGAACACTGAAGCTTTCTTT	CASSLERVENTEAFF
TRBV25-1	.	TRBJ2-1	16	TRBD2	TGTGCCAGCAGTGATTGGACTAGCGGGAGGGCGAATGAGCAGTTCTTC	CASSDWTSGRANEQFF
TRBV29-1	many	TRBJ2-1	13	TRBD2	TGCAGCGTTGAGACTAGCGGGAGAGGAGGGCAGTTCTTC	CSVETSGRGGQFF
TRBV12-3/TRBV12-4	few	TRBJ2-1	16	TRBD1	TGTGCCAGCAGTTTATCGGGACAGGGAGCCTACAATGAGCAGTTCTTC	CASSLSGQGAYNEQFF
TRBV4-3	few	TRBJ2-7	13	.	TGCGCCAGCAGCCAATGGGAAAACTACGAGCAGTACTTC	CASSQWENYEQYF
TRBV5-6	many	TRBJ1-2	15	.	TGTGCCAGCAGCTTGGGACGTAGAGCTAACTATGGCTACACCTTC	CASSLGRRANYGYTF
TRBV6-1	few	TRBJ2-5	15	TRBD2	TGTGCCAGCAGATCGCGGGGGGCCTTCCAAGAGACCCAGTACTTC	CASRSRGAFQETQYF
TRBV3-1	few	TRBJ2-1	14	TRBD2	TGTGCCAGCAGCCACAGCGGGGGCTACAATGAGCAGTTCTTC	CASSHSGGYNEQFF
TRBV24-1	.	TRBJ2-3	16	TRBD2	TGTGCCACCAGGGGACTAGCGGGCACTAGCACAGATACGCAGTATTTT	CATRGLAGTSTDTQYF
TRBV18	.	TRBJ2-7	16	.	TGTGCCAGCTCACCACCGGGAAGGGGGGGCTCCTACGAGCAGTACTTC	CASSPPGRGGSYEQYF
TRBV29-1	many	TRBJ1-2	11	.	TGCAGCATCTATGGGCAGTATGGCTACACCTTC	CSIYGQYGYTF
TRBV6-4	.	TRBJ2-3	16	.	TGTGCCAGCAGTGACAGTACCGGGGGTAGCACAGATACGCAGTATTTT	CASSDSTGGSTDTQYF
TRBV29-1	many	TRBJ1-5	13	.	TGCAGCGTTGAGGCGGGGGTAGACCAGCCCCAGCATTTT	CSVEAGVDQPQHF
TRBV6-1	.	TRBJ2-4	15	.	TGTGCCAGCAATGGGGGACGTGGAGCCAAAAACATTCAGTACTTC	CASNGGRGAKNIQYF
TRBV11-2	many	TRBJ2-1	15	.	TGTGCCAGCAGCTTTCCGGGACCTATCACGAATGAGCAGTTCTTC	CASSFPGPITNEQFF
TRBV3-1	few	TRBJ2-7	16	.	TGTGCCAGCAGCTCTAAAGCGGGCGGCGCCTACTACGAGCAGTACTTC	CASSSKAGGAYYEQYF
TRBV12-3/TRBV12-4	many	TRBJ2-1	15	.	TGTGCCAGCAGTTTGGGTAGTCTGTCGTACAATGAGCAGTTCTTC	CASSLGSLSYNEQFF
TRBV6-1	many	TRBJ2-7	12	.	TGTGCCAGCAGCGCAGGGGCCTACGAGCAGTACTTC	CASSAGAYEQYF
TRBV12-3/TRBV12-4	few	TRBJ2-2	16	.	TGTGCCAGCAGTTTAGGGGGACCGGAAACCACCGGGGAGCTGTTTTTT	CASSLGGPETTGELFF
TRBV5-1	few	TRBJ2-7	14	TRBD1	TGCGCCAGCAGCTTTGGGACAGGGGATGGAGAGCAGTACTTC	CASSFGTGDGEQYF
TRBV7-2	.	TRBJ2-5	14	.	TGTGCCAGCAGCTTAGCGATGGAAAGAACAACCCAGTACTTC	CASSLAMERTTQYF
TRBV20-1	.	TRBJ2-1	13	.	TGCAGTGCTAGAGATTCGGGGATGGGTGAGCAGTTCTTC	CSARDSGMGEQFF
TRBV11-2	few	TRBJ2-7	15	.	TGTGCCAGCAGCGCCTCGACGGGGACTCACTACGAGCAGTACTTC	CASSASTGTHYEQYF
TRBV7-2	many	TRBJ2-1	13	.	TGTGCCAGCAGCTATGCCCCGTACAATGAGCAGTTCTTC	CASSYAPYNEQFF
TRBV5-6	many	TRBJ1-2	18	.	TGTGCCAGCAGCTCAGGACAGAGAGAAAGATTTAGGAGCTATGGCTACACCTTC	CASSSGQRERFRSYGYTF
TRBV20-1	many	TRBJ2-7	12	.	TGCAGTGCGGATGAAGGGACCTACGAGCAGTACTTC	CSADEGTYEQYF
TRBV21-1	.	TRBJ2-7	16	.	TGTGCCAGCAGCAGAGAAACCGGGACAGGGGACCGTCGGCAGTACTTC	CASSRETGTGDRRQYF
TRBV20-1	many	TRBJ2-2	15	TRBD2	TGCAGTGCTAAGCCCCTAGCGGGATCAGTCGGGGAGCTGTTTTTT	CSAKPLAGSVGELFF
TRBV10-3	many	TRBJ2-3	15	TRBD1	TGTGCCATCAGTGAGGGACAGGGCCAAGCAGATACGCAGTATTTT	CAISEGQGQADTQYF
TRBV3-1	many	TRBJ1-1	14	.	TGTGCCAGCACCCCAAGCGTGGAGAGCACTGAAGCTTTCTTT	CASTPSVESTEAFF
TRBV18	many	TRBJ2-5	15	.	TGTGCCAGCTCACCACCGTCAGGATACCAAGAGACCCAGTACTTC	CASSPPSGYQETQYF